The entry that follows covers one T cell receptor beta chain sequence. Its antigen is still unknown. No much larger clone exists at a distance of one base, and base qualities are not known. CDR1 GTSNPN and CDR2 SVGIG are derived from the germline V gene (reference sequence). The CDR3 spans 17 residues, from the cysteine through the phenylalanine. Only the CDR3 DNA is retained, 51 bases long and in frame from the first base. At the junction V is shortened by 2 bases and J by 5 bases; bases outside the gene matches: 15. These data belong to a study of lymphopenia after photon versus proton radiotherapy (dated by TCRdb to between 2018 and 2021). Background on the whole study: The immunological effects of photon versus proton radiation therapy were compared in patients with gastrointestinal tumors who developed high-grade lymphopenia. The cohort included around 22 patients with gastrointestinal tumors who developed lymphopenia after receiving either photon or proton therapy. The goal of the study was to describe how the two radiation modalities differ in their effects on the immune system. Results and caveats for the whole study, not just this receptor: During treatment, patients who received photon therapy lost naive T cells and TCR diversity and gained effector/memory populations, whereas patients who received proton therapy remained relatively stable. Among patients across the cohort who died, overall survival time showed an inverse correlation with a larger post-nadir drop in TCR diversity. After the lymphocyte count nadir, photon-treated repertoires showed oligoclonal expansion, especially of CD8+ Temra cells, which drove the drop in diversity. The authors looked at the survival association only in patients who died, and they framed better survival with proton therapy as a possibility rather than a demonstrated result.

The library relied on the immunoSEQ multiplex PCR assay. T cell repertoires were profiled by deep sequencing of rearranged TCR beta loci, alongside multiparametric flow cytometry. TCRdb mirrors the immuneACCESS table, restricted to in-frame sequences. Some clones are absent from its copies; in checked studies, under half trace to an unresolved V gene, and the reason for the others is unknown. This sample is represented by 70,000 to 95,000 clones; 83% of them were singletons. The top ten hold approximately 1.3% of the sample. The sequences come from peripheral blood, collected from a patient treated with proton-based radiotherapy. The chain employs TRBV30 and TRBJ1-1; 9 bases in between match TRBD1. This receptor was obtained from a man between 60 and 75 years old with pancreatic cancer. The nucleotide sequence is given as TGTGCCTGGAGTTCACGACAGAGGACAGGGGTGAGGACTGAAGCTTTCTTT. Its product reads: CAWSSRQRTGVRTEAFF.